Listed below are T cell receptor beta chains from one sample, sequenced in a study of cytomegalovirus exposure and HLA in healthy donors. The data were produced by immunoSEQ multiplex PCR, yet TCRdb's version contains in-frame clones alone and is incomplete. With about 190,000 clones in the sample, the ten largest clones hold 5.5% to 7.5%. Sequencing was done on a sample of PBMCs. The receptors derive from a young man in good health and CMV-seronegative. Each CDR3 is given with its conserved first and last residue. A D gene is named only where the DNA matches it firmly.

D gene | J gene | V gene | CDR3 protein | CDR3 DNA
NA | TRBJ2-3 | TRBV11-2 | CASSLDPFSTDTQYF | TGTGCCAGCAGCTTAGATCCGTTCTCCACAGATACGCAGTATTTT
TRBD1 | TRBJ1-5 | TRBV19 | CASSRDRGSNQPQHF | TGTGCCAGTAGCCGGGACAGGGGAAGCAATCAGCCCCAGCATTTT
NA | TRBJ2-7 | TRBV6-5 | CASSYSPDSSYEQYF | TGTGCCAGCAGTTACTCCCCCGACAGCTCCTACGAGCAGTACTTC
TRBD2 | TRBJ2-2 | TRBV2 | CASSSYSGKLTGELFF | TGTGCCAGCAGTAGTTATAGCGGGAAATTGACCGGGGAGCTGTTTTTT
NA | TRBJ2-5 | TRBV28 | CASSFQLQETQYF | TGTGCCAGCAGTTTCCAGTTACAAGAGACCCAGTACTTC
TRBD1 | TRBJ1-2 | TRBV29-1 | CSVEGTGNGYTF | TGCAGCGTTGAAGGGACAGGGAATGGCTACACCTTC
TRBD2 | TRBJ2-2 | TRBV14 | CASSQVRRLATNTGELFF | TGTGCCAGCAGCCAAGTTCGGAGACTAGCGACGAACACCGGGGAGCTGTTTTTT
NA | TRBJ2-1 | TRBV9 | CASSGPGPGNEQFF | TGTGCCAGCAGCGGGCCGGGTCCGGGGAATGAGCAGTTCTTC
NA | TRBJ1-3 | TRBV25-1 | CASSDMPAGNTIYF | TGTGCCAGCAGTGATATGCCAGCTGGAAACACCATATATTTT
TRBD1 | TRBJ1-5 | TRBV19 | CAISLGGQNYQPQHF | TGTGCCATATCGTTAGGGGGACAGAACTATCAGCCCCAGCATTTT
TRBD2 | TRBJ2-5 | TRBV18 | CASSTTSGTGTQYF | TGTGCCAGCTCAACTACTAGCGGGACAGGGACCCAGTACTTC
NA | TRBJ1-5 | TRBV19 | CASSWQNVYSNQPQHF | TGTGCCAGTAGTTGGCAGAACGTTTATAGCAATCAGCCCCAGCATTTT
TRBD1 | TRBJ2-5 | TRBV27 | CASSYDGQGTETQYF | TGTGCCAGCAGTTACGACGGACAGGGGACGGAGACCCAGTACTTC
NA | TRBJ1-4 | TRBV28 | CASSLGGADEKLFF | TGTGCCAGCAGTTTAGGGGGGGCGGATGAAAAACTGTTTTTT
NA | TRBJ1-1 | TRBV7-2 | CASSLAAGRAAFF | TGTGCCAGCAGCTTAGCGGCGGGTAGGGCGGCTTTCTTT
NA | TRBJ1-1 | TRBV19 | CASRLPAGEAEAFF | TGTGCCAGTAGACTACCGGCGGGGGAGGCTGAAGCTTTCTTT
NA | TRBJ2-2 | TRBV5-8 | CASSLVAGVNTGELFF | TGTGCCAGCAGCTTGGTGGCAGGGGTGAACACCGGGGAGCTGTTTTTT
NA | TRBJ1-1 | TRBV7-9 | CASSPRVLNTEAFF | TGTGCCAGCAGCCCGAGGGTCCTAAACACTGAAGCTTTCTTT
NA | TRBJ2-3 | TRBV18 | CASSPYRDPDTQYF | TGTGCCAGCTCACCATACAGGGATCCAGATACGCAGTATTTT
NA | TRBJ1-2 | TRBV5-8 | CASSPGRIYGYTF | TGTGCCAGCAGCCCAGGGAGGATCTATGGCTACACCTTC
NA | TRBJ1-2 | TRBV19 | CASSKQSGTTGGKYGYTF | TGTGCCAGTAGTAAACAGAGTGGGACAACAGGTGGAAAATATGGCTACACCTTC
TRBD1 | TRBJ1-2 | TRBV27 | CASSTGTGGLGYTF | TGTGCCAGCAGTACTGGGACAGGTGGGCTGGGCTACACCTTC
TRBD2 | TRBJ2-1 | TRBV7-6 | CASSLGGGGLYEQFF | TGTGCCAGCAGCTTAGGCGGGGGGGGCCTGTATGAGCAGTTCTTC
TRBD1 | TRBJ1-2 | TRBV18 | CASSPPTGAGGYTF | TGTGCCAGCTCACCACCCACAGGGGCTGGAGGCTACACCTTC
NA | TRBJ2-5 | TRBV30 | CAWGRQETQYF | TGTGCCTGGGGGAGACAAGAGACCCAGTACTTC
NA | TRBJ1-2 | TRBV20-1 | CSAQLIYGYTF | TGCAGTGCACAGCTTATCTATGGCTACACCTTC
NA | TRBJ1-2 | TRBV15 | CATSRGPDRALSYTF | TGTGCCACCAGCAGAGGACCCGACAGAGCTCTTAGCTACACCTTC
NA | TRBJ2-1 | TRBV6-6 | CASSWYRGGREQFF | TGTGCCAGCAGTTGGTACAGGGGGGGACGTGAGCAGTTCTTC
NA | TRBJ2-3 | TRBV5-1 | CASRRQGPDTQYF | TGCGCCAGCAGACGCCAGGGCCCAGATACGCAGTATTTT
TRBD1 | TRBJ1-2 | TRBV19 | CASSMTGGYGYTF | TGTGCCAGTAGTATGACAGGGGGCTATGGCTACACCTTC
NA | TRBJ1-5 | TRBV4-1 | CASSQDPRSGSGQPQHF | TGCGCCAGCAGCCAAGATCCCCGCAGTGGGAGCGGTCAGCCCCAGCATTTT
TRBD1 | TRBJ1-5 | TRBV18 | CASSLTGGRSNQPQHF | TGTGCCAGCTCACTGACAGGGGGCAGGAGCAATCAGCCCCAGCATTTT
TRBD1 | TRBJ1-2 | TRBV7-8 | CASSLGQGLYGYTF | TGTGCCAGCAGCTTAGGACAGGGCCTCTATGGCTACACCTTC
NA | TRBJ2-5 | TRBV18 | CASSPEMSSQETQYF | TGTGCCAGCTCACCAGAAATGTCTAGCCAAGAGACCCAGTACTTC
TRBD2 | TRBJ2-1 | TRBV11-3 | CASSPGAGGSDEQFF | TGTGCCAGCAGCCCTGGAGCGGGGGGGTCTGATGAGCAGTTCTTC
NA | TRBJ1-1 | TRBV7-9 | CASSLTGILIFAEAFF | TGTGCCAGCAGTCTCACGGGGATATTGATTTTTGCTGAAGCTTTCTTT
NA | TRBJ1-1 | TRBV7-9 | CASSLQFENTEAFF | TGTGCCAGCAGCTTACAGTTCGAAAACACTGAAGCTTTCTTT
TRBD2 | TRBJ2-1 | TRBV27 | CASSPWGGLHNEQFF | TGTGCCAGCAGCCCTTGGGGGGGGTTACACAATGAGCAGTTCTTC
NA | TRBJ2-6 | TRBV7-9 | CASSAGLLVSGANVLTF | TGTGCCAGCAGCGCGGGACTCCTGGTCTCTGGGGCCAACGTCCTGACTTTC
TRBD1 | TRBJ2-3 | TRBV5-1 | CASSLARQGGTSTDTQYF | TGCGCCAGCAGCTTGGCGCGACAGGGGGGCACCTCCACAGATACGCAGTATTTT
TRBD2 | TRBJ2-3 | TRBV28 | CASSSPTSGSWDTQYF | TGTGCCAGCAGTTCACCGACTAGCGGGAGTTGGGATACGCAGTATTTT
NA | TRBJ1-2 | TRBV5-8 | CASSSRRNYGYTF | TGTGCCAGCAGCTCGCGGCGGAACTATGGCTACACCTTC
TRBD2 | TRBJ2-1 | TRBV7-9 | CASSSGLAEVHEQFF | TGTGCCAGCAGCTCGGGACTAGCGGAGGTGCATGAGCAGTTCTTC
NA | TRBJ1-4 | TRBV27 | CASSREGFPNEKLFF | TGTGCCAGCAGTCGAGAGGGATTCCCTAATGAAAAACTGTTTTTT
NA | TRBJ1-4 | TRBV10-2 | CASSESGATNEKLFF | TGCGCCAGCAGTGAGTCAGGGGCGACTAATGAAAAACTGTTTTTT
TRBD2 | TRBJ2-1 | TRBV6-5 | CASSYSGLAGVNEQFF | TGTGCCAGCAGTTACTCCGGACTAGCGGGAGTCAATGAGCAGTTCTTC
NA | TRBJ1-2 | TRBV11-3 | CASSLENTPNYGYTF | TGTGCCAGCAGCTTAGAGAACACACCTAACTATGGCTACACCTTC
TRBD1 | TRBJ1-2 | TRBV7-9 | CASSLQGTELNTF | TGTGCCAGCAGCTTACAGGGGACAGAGTTAAACACCTTC
NA | TRBJ2-7 | TRBV19 | CASRQGPYEQYF | TGTGCCAGTAGGCAGGGTCCCTACGAGCAGTACTTC
TRBD1 | TRBJ1-2 | TRBV10-3 | CAISESTGLASNYGYTF | TGTGCCATCAGTGAGTCGACAGGGCTGGCGTCTAACTATGGCTACACCTTC
NA | TRBJ2-2 | TRBV9 | CASSVEQGWTGELFF | TGTGCCAGCAGCGTAGAACAGGGTTGGACCGGGGAGCTGTTTTTT
TRBD2 | TRBJ2-7 | TRBV9 | CASSSPRGGPHEQYF | TGTGCCAGCAGCTCCCCCCGGGGGGGTCCCCACGAGCAGTACTTC
NA | TRBJ1-5 | TRBV5-1 | CASSAVPLKPYTPLSNQPQHF | TGCGCCAGCAGCGCGGTGCCCCTCAAGCCTTACACCCCCCTTAGCAATCAGCCCCAGCATTTT
TRBD2 | TRBJ2-1 | TRBV5-1 | CASGNSNGTSGRRTYNEQFF | TGCGCCTCCGGAAACTCCAACGGGACTAGCGGGAGGAGGACCTACAATGAGCAGTTCTTC